The T cell receptor beta chain under discussion was sequenced for a study of vaccination and CD4 T cells after COVID-19. The wider study: With a range of 35 to 161, the median interval from diagnosis to drawing post-COVID samples was approximately 100 days. Blood was drawn a median around 66 days post second dose, range 14 to 241.

Of note for this clonotype: Its antigen is as yet unknown.

Treatment here: approximately nine-day PBMC culture with coronavirus spike peptide pools or control peptides (ViraFEST assay). Harvesting of the unexposed donor's CD4+ T cells predated the COVID-19 pandemic (2011-2018). Peptide pools at roughly 10 ug/ml, together with 10 IU/ml IL-2, were added to cultures of 2 million to 2.5 million PBMCs per well. Cultured CD4+ T cells had their DNA profiled by the Oncomine TCR Beta short-read assay. TCRdb reprocessed the PCR reads via MiXCR and lists one record per CDR3 protein. This sample has roughly 7,000 distinct CDR3 sequences, with 52% found just once. The CDR3 extends over 14 amino acids. Germline-derived CDR1 and CDR2 are MNHEY and SMNVEV (reference sequence). V dropped 5 bases and J dropped 3 bases, with 13 bases sitting between them.

The sequencing input was CD4+ T cells from blood, cultured in vitro. The TCR comes from a human donor in good health. The chain links TRBV27 to TRBJ2-5; D not resolved. As DNA, the CDR3 is TGTGCCAGCAGTCAAGCAAACCTAAAAGAGACCCAGTACTTC. Its translation is CASSQANLKETQYF.